The 14 T cell receptor beta chains presented below share a single source sample, sequenced in a study of T cells in Graves' hyperthyroidism and ophthalmopathy. TCR beta CDR3 sequences were amplified from RNA transcripts. An initial round of RT-PCR targeting the TCR CDR3 relied on the HTBI primer set. MiXCR was run by TCRdb on the multiplex PCR reads, yielding one entry per CDR3 protein. Of about 320,000 distinct CDR3 sequences in the sample, around 17% were seen once. Sequencing was performed on blood. The receptors were gathered from a man aged 30 to 45 with Graves' hyperthyroidism.

This clonotype was seen at least ten times. This chain joins TRBV12-3 or TRBV12-4 and TRBJ2-3, with 12 bases aligning to TRBD2. CDR3 length: 16 residues. V gave up 7 bases and J gave up 4 bases; unmatched junction bases: 9. The CDR3 here is CASTLTSGSGSDTQYF. DNA of the CDR3: TGTGCCAGCACCCTGACTAGCGGGAGTGGGTCAGATACGCAGTATTTT.

The gene calls are TRBV2 and TRBJ2-2, with 9 bases identical to TRBD1. The germline gives CDR1 SNHLY, CDR2 FYNNEI. The junction had 9 bases not matched to a gene; V was cut back by 6 bases and J by 7 bases. The CDR3 is 15 residues long. The CDR3 is CASRTGTGWYGELFF. In DNA form, the CDR3 reads TGTGCCAGCAGGACCGGGACAGGGTGGTACGGGGAGCTGTTTTTT.

This clonotype came up many times. This chain connects TRBV28 to TRBJ1-1; 7 nucleotides agree with TRBD1. The germline gives CDR1 MDHEN, CDR2 SYDVKM. Trimming cost V 6 bases and J 1 base; bases outside gene matches: 5. The CDR3 runs 14 residues. Here the CDR3 reads CASRGGTANTEAFF. CDR3 in DNA: TGTGCCAGCAGGGGGGGGACAGCGAACACTGAAGCTTTCTTT.

This clonotype was recorded at least ten times. The chain uses TRBV24-1 and TRBJ2-1; 10 bases are a match to TRBD2. The CDR3 covers 16 residues. Looked up from germline, CDR1 is KGHDR and CDR2 is SFDVKD. V lost 3 bases to trimming and J lost 2 bases; unmatched junction nucleotides: 3. CDR3 protein: CATSDLSGRTYNEQFF. The DNA of the CDR3 is TGTGCCACCAGTGATCTTAGCGGGAGGACCTACAATGAGCAGTTCTTC.

Many counts were recorded for this clonotype. The CDR3 DNA is TGTGCCAGCAGCTTAGGAGTCGACCAAGAGACCCAGTACTTC. Its protein is CASSLGVDQETQYF. The chain combines TRBV7-9 with TRBJ2-5; D is uncertain. This CDR3 has 14 residues. V dropped 1 base and J dropped 0 bases, with 6 bases sitting between them. Germline CDR1 is SEHNR and CDR2 is FQNEAQ (reference sequence).

Many counts were recorded for this clonotype. The J gene is TRBJ2-5, the V gene TRBV10-2; 7 bases are a match to TRBD1. CDR3 size: 13 residues. Germline CDR1 is WSHSY and CDR2 is SAAADI. V was pared by 3 bases and J by 7 bases, with 5 bases of the junction left unmatched. The CDR3 loop is CASSDYRGRTQYF. In DNA, the CDR3 is TGCGCCAGCAGTGATTACAGGGGCCGGACCCAGTACTTC.

The DNA of the CDR3 is TGTGCCAGCAGTCCGGACAGGGTGGGCGGGGAGCTGTTTTTT. Translated, it gives CASSPDRVGGELFF. V is TRBV25-1 and J is TRBJ2-2, with 8 bases lining up with TRBD1. Germline V CDR1 and CDR2: MGHDK, SYGVNS. The CDR3 runs to 14 residues. The junction had 6 bases not matched to a gene; V was cut back by 5 bases and J by 7 bases.

This clonotype was seen at least ten times. The chain uses TRBV6-1 and TRBJ2-1; 7 bases line up with TRBD2. V was pared by 1 base and J by 4 bases, with 4 bases of the junction left unmatched. CDR3 length: 15 amino acids. CDR1 and CDR2 from the germline V gene are MNHNS and SASEGT. The CDR3 DNA sequence: TGTGCCAGCAGTGAAGGCGGGAGTAGGTACAATGAGCAGTTCTTC. It yields the protein CASSEGGSRYNEQFF.

This clonotype has ten or more counts. The CDR3 reads CAWSSAGVYEQYF. CDR3 in DNA: TGTGCCTGGAGTTCAGCGGGAGTCTACGAGCAGTACTTC. This chain links TRBV30 with TRBJ2-7; 8 positions agree with TRBD2. Germline CDR1 and CDR2: GTSNPN and SVGIG (reference sequence). The CDR3 loop spans 13 amino acids. Germline trimming cut 2 bases from V and 3 bases from J; bases unmatched to any gene: 3.

This clonotype was detected only a few times. The rearrangement joins TRBV5-1 to TRBJ2-2, with 9 bases that match TRBD2. The CDR3 sequence is 16 residues long. The V gene end was trimmed by 2 bases and the J gene end by 7 bases; junction bases not matched to a gene: 9. The germline gives CDR1 SGHRS, CDR2 YFSETQ. CDR3 sequence (DNA): TGCGCCAGCAGCTTCGACTCTAGCGGGAAGATCGGGGAGCTGTTTTTT. It encodes CASSFDSSGKIGELFF.

This clonotype was observed at least ten times. The rearrangement joins TRBV5-1 to TRBJ1-2; no clear D gene. V was clipped by 6 bases and J by 2 bases, with 20 bases between them. The CDR3 extends over 16 amino acids. Germline V gene sequence: CDR1 SGHRS, CDR2 YFSETQ. The CDR3 loop is CASKETAASLNYGYTF. CDR3 sequence (DNA): TGCGCCAGCAAGGAAACGGCAGCCAGCCTAAACTATGGCTACACCTTC.

To note about this clonotype: Possible read error: a much larger clone is one base away. The chain couples TRBV20-1 to TRBJ2-1; 8 nucleotides line up with TRBD2. The germline V gene has CDR1 DFQATT and CDR2 SNEGSKA (reference sequence). The J segment lost 9 bases and the V segment lost 0 bases, leaving 16 bases of the junction unmatched. CDR3 length equals 17 residues. The CDR3 region is CSARDRRNGRALGEQFF. Here the CDR3 DNA reads TGCAGTGCTAGAGATCGGAGGAACGGGAGGGCCTTGGGTGAGCAGTTCTTC.

This clonotype occurred many times. This rearrangement joins TRBV30 to TRBJ2-7; D not certain. CDR1 is GTSNPN, CDR2 SVGIG, per germline (reference sequence). The CDR3 runs to 15 residues. The V and J ends lost 0 bases and 5 bases respectively, with 17 bases between them. CDR3 nucleotides: TGTGCCTGGAGTGTACGGACCTCCGTAAACCACGAGCAGTACTTC. It yields the protein CAWSVRTSVNHEQYF.

The chain carries TRBV6-1 and TRBJ2-2; D may be TRBD1 (6 bases). This CDR3 comprises 15 residues. Trimming removed 6 bases from V and 6 bases from J, with 17 bases in between. Germline lookup yields CDR1 MNHNS and CDR2 SASEGT. CDR3 amino acids: CASRDYPTGSGELFF. In DNA, the CDR3 is TGTGCCAGCAGAGATTACCCTACAGGGTCCGGGGAGCTGTTTTTT.